This is a list of T cell receptor beta chains from one sample in a study of T cell repertoires in cytomegalovirus infection. These receptors have no known antigen. Each CDR3 protein is one row after TCRdb ran MiXCR on the reads. The data hold hundreds of thousands of distinct CDR3 sequences, with roughly 30% observed a single time. Sequenced here: cultured CD8+ T cells from PBMCs, sampled from culture after CMV antigen stimulation. Source of these receptors: a human donor in good health (CMV status not recorded). Some clones in this sample may be carry-over from other donors' samples. The CDR3 runs from the conserved cysteine through the conserved F or W. The order of the fields is J gene, clone size, D gene, V gene, CDR3 protein, CDR3 DNA. A D gene is named only where the DNA matches it firmly. The size of a clone is reported for some rows only, either as once, few or many, or as a class for expanded clones.

>TRBJ1-1|few|NA|TRBV7-6
CASSRRTAEAFF
TGTGCCAGCAGCCGGAGGACGGCTGAAGCTTTCTTT
>TRBJ2-2|NA|TRBD2|TRBV19
CATKEIAGGPNTGELFF
TGTGCCACCAAGGAAATCGCGGGGGGCCCTAACACCGGGGAGCTGTTTTTT
>TRBJ2-1|few|TRBD2|TRBV7-8
CASSLAIGLAGGYYNEQFF
TGTGCCAGCAGCTTAGCGATTGGACTAGCGGGGGGCTACTACAATGAGCAGTTCTTC
>TRBJ2-2|NA|NA|TRBV12-3/TRBV12-4
CAILEDTGELFF
TGTGCCATTCTCGAGGACACCGGGGAGCTGTTTTTT
>TRBJ2-2|NA|TRBD2|TRBV15
CATSTGLAGVYTGELFF
TGTGCCACCAGCACCGGACTAGCGGGGGTGTACACCGGGGAGCTGTTTTTT
>TRBJ2-7|NA|NA|TRBV7-6
CASSSWTDITGEQYF
TGTGCCAGCAGCTCCTGGACAGACATAACAGGCGAGCAGTACTTC
>TRBJ2-1|few|NA|TRBV6-5
CASSYSGTENMFF
TGTGCCAGCAGTTACTCGGGGACCGAGAATATGTTCTTC
>TRBJ2-3|NA|NA|TRBV6-8
CASSYSRHTADTQYF
TGTGCCAGCAGTTACTCTAGGCACACAGCGGATACGCAGTATTTT
>TRBJ1-5|NA|NA|TRBV27
CASRPGGPHQPQHF
TGTGCCAGCCGCCCTGGGGGTCCTCATCAGCCCCAGCATTTT
>TRBJ1-1|NA|TRBD1|TRBV6-6
CASSYPTGGTEAFF
TGTGCTAGCAGTTACCCTACAGGGGGGACTGAAGCTTTCTTT
>TRBJ1-1|few|NA|TRBV15
CATSRDLGHGTEAFF
TGTGCCACCAGCAGAGATCTGGGACATGGCACTGAAGCTTTCTTT
>TRBJ1-1|many|NA|TRBV6-2/TRBV6-3
CASRDYHEAFF
TGTGCCAGCAGGGATTACCATGAAGCTTTCTTT
>TRBJ2-1|NA|NA|TRBV6-5
CASSYRILPGDEQFF
TGTGCCAGCAGTTACCGTATCCTTCCGGGCGATGAGCAGTTCTTC
>TRBJ2-1|few|TRBD2|TRBV5-4
CASRASGGYSDEQFF
TGTGCCAGCAGGGCAAGCGGGGGTTATAGCGATGAGCAGTTCTTC
>TRBJ2-3|NA|NA|TRBV6-6
CASSRRQELSTDTQYF
TGTGCCAGCAGTCGGAGACAGGAGCTTAGCACAGATACGCAGTATTTT
>TRBJ2-7|NA|NA|TRBV20-1
CSARDWTGEIYEQYF
TGCAGTGCTAGAGATTGGACGGGGGAGATCTACGAGCAGTACTTC